This TCR beta chain was found in a study of blood T cell repertoires in COVID-19. Overall study: Researchers got acute and convalescent COVID-19 samples from the United States, Italy and Spain. T cells, B-cell-depleted T cells, or PBMCs provided the cDNA or gDNA that served as material.

In germline, CDR1 is SNHLY, CDR2 FYNNEI. The CDR3 is 14 residues long. J lost 6 bases, V lost 8 bases, and 6 bases had no gene match. Authors' data handling: Amplified reference gene primers provided the basis for estimating nucleated cell counts. Measured with immunoSEQ multiplex PCR; TCRdb has only the in-frame clones, and not every one. The V and J calls and clone size were taken over from that table, and D and trimming were inferred from the DNA. The sample includes about 90,000 clones, 80% to 90% of them seen just once. Sequencing was done on a sample of peripheral blood. This chain connects TRBV2 to TRBJ2-2; 10 bases are a match to TRBD1. This receptor was taken from a man aged 50-60 years with COVID-19, enrolled during active disease. This chain's CDR3 is CASSQDRGSGELFF. The CDR3 DNA sequence: TGTGCCAGCTCCCAGGACAGGGGGTCCGGGGAGCTGTTTTTT.